This TCR beta chain was documented in a study of Graves' ophthalmopathy and Graves' hyperthyroidism. Study-wide findings and caveats: Among thyroid clonotypes expanded above 0.001 frequency, most also appeared in blood.

Having ophthalmopathy, the donors showed moderate-to-severe activity, CAS ≥3 and NOSPECS ≥4, with disease lasting under 3 months. The diagnostic workup employed clinical symptoms, serum thyroxine, TRAb, thyroid ultrasound and orbital computed tomography. Around 9.9 ml of fresh blood yielded the PBMCs by density gradient. Turning to this clonotype: What it binds is unknown. This may be a read error, as it is one base from a much larger clone.

Using RNA transcripts, the TCR beta CDR3 regions were amplified. HTBI primers were employed in first-round RT-PCR, then a second-round multiplex PCR followed. Each CDR3 protein is one row after TCRdb ran MiXCR on the multiplex PCR reads. This table has around 670,000 distinct CDR3 sequences, roughly 41% appearing once. The CDR3 is made up of 15 amino acids. Germline V lookup: CDR1 SNHLY, CDR2 FYNNEI. Trimming shortened V by 6 bases and J by 0 bases, and 12 bases separated the two germline ends. The rearrangement links TRBV2 to TRBJ1-5; no firm D call. The clonotype originates from an adult man with Graves' ophthalmopathy. The sequencing sample was made of peripheral blood. The CDR3 sequence: CASRMGNHSNQPQHF. CDR3 sequence (DNA): TGTGCCAGCAGGATGGGCAACCATAGCAATCAGCCCCAGCATTTT.